The 10 T cell receptor beta chains in this list originate from one sample, sequenced in a study of control samples from healthy donors and cancer patients. Clones were read by immunoSEQ multiplex PCR, and TCRdb kept only the in-frame ones, dropping some. The sample lists some 110,000 clones, roughly nine tenths occurring once. Material: PBMCs. Receptors were obtained from a woman between 50 and 59 years old with colorectal cancer.

The V gene is TRBV28, the J gene TRBJ2-2; a weak D match, TRBD1 (5 bases). Germline V lookup: CDR1 MDHEN, CDR2 SYDVKM. The V gene lost 3 bases and the J gene lost 7 bases, with 12 bases spanning the gap. This CDR3 contains 14 residues. The CDR3 DNA reads as TGTGCCAGCAGTTTTAGCTACAGGAGCGGGGAGCTGTTTTTT. Translated, it gives CASSFSYRSGELFF.

The rearrangement joins TRBV19 to TRBJ2-7; D assignment may be TRBD1 or TRBD2 (5 bases each). The CDR3 is 16 amino acids. V was shortened by 1 base and J by 6 bases, with 19 bases between the two germline ends. In germline, CDR1 is LNHDA, CDR2 SQIVND (reference sequence). Here the CDR3 reads CASSIGGSGQPTEQYF. The CDR3 DNA reads as TGTGCCAGTAGTATAGGAGGCTCGGGGCAGCCAACCGAGCAGTACTTC.

The chain couples TRBV7-8 to TRBJ1-2, with D hard to call. V was cut by 1 base and J by 4 bases, with 16 bases left in between. Germline CDR1 SGHVS, CDR2 FQNEAQ. This CDR3 is 16 amino acids long. CDR3 coding DNA: TGTGCCAGCAGCTTAGATTCTAGGCCAATACCCTATGGCTACACCTTC. Amino acid sequence: CASSLDSRPIPYGYTF.

V is TRBV6-1 and J is TRBJ1-5; D remains unclear. This CDR3 has 13 residues. Deletions cut 0 bases from V and 10 bases from J, with 10 bases between. Germline CDR1 is MNHNS and CDR2 is SASEGT. In DNA form, the CDR3 reads TGTGCCAGCAGTGAAGCGCTAGGGAACCCCCAGCATTTT. Protein product: CASSEALGNPQHF.

This chain connects TRBV6-7 to TRBJ2-1; D gene ambiguous. TRBV6-7 is treated as an ORF (open reading frame) with a function not yet certain. Trimming removed 6 bases at V and 4 bases at J, with 13 bases between. This CDR3 is built from 14 residues. CDR3 protein: CASRNQQEYNEQFF. The DNA for the CDR3 is TGTGCCAGCAGGAACCAGCAGGAATACAATGAGCAGTTCTTC.

The chain is built from TRBV20-1 and TRBJ1-1; the D is unclear. Germline V gene lookup returns CDR1 DFQATT and CDR2 SNEGSKA (reference sequence). Trimming shortened V by 3 bases and J by 3 bases, and 2 bases separated the two germline ends. This CDR3 comprises 10 residues. CDR3: CSASYTEAFF. The CDR3 coding sequence is TGCAGTGCTAGTTACACTGAAGCTTTCTTT.

V gene TRBV30 combines with J gene TRBJ2-3; TRBD2 matches at 9 bases. This CDR3 region has 14 residues. The germline CDR1 and CDR2 sequences are GTSNPN and SVGIG (reference sequence). V lost 4 bases, J lost 2 bases, and 4 bases stayed unmatched. CDR3 sequence reads: CAWMLAGPTDTQYF. As DNA, the CDR3 is TGTGCCTGGATGCTAGCGGGACCCACAGATACGCAGTATTTT.

The chain's CDR3 is CASSLDREAMNTEAFF. The CDR3 DNA sequence: TGCGCCAGCAGCTTGGACAGGGAAGCGATGAACACTGAAGCTTTCTTT. This chain uses TRBV5-1 with TRBJ1-1; D is perhaps TRBD1 (6 bases). Germline CDR1 and CDR2: SGHRS and YFSETQ. The CDR3 totals 16 residues. Deletions cut 0 bases from V and 0 bases from J, with 12 bases between.

V usage is TRBV27 and J usage is TRBJ2-5; TRBD2 aligns across 8 bases. V was pared by 5 bases and J by 2 bases, with 10 bases of the junction left unmatched. Germline V gene sequence: CDR1 MNHEY, CDR2 SMNVEV (reference sequence). This CDR3 is 16 amino acids long. Here the CDR3 reads CASSPRLLAGQETQYF. The CDR3 DNA follows: TGTGCCAGCAGTCCTCGGTTGTTAGCGGGACAAGAGACCCAGTACTTC.

This chain connects TRBV7-2 to TRBJ1-1; D is unclear. Trimming took 2 bases from V and 4 from J, leaving 11 bases between them. The germline V gene encodes CDR1 SGHTA and CDR2 FQGNSA. The CDR3 is 14 amino acids. The CDR3 nucleotides are TGTGCCAGCAGCTTATCCCGCAGATTCACTGAAGCTTTCTTT. It is translated as CASSLSRRFTEAFF. Together with reference TRBV7-2 and TRBJ1-1, the CDR3 gives the full variable domain: GAGVSQSPSNKVTEKGKDVELRCDPISGHTALYWYRQSLGQGLEFLIYFQGNSAPDKSGLPSDRFSAERTGGSVSTLTIQRTQQEDSAVYLCASSLSRRFTEAFFGQGTRLTVV.